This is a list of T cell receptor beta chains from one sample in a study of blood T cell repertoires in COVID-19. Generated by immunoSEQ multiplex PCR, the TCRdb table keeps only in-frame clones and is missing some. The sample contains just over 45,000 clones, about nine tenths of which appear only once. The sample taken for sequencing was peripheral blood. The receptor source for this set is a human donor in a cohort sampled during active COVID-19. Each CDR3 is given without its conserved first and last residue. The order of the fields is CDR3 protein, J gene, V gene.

cdr3_aa: ASSVGGQNTEAF; j_call: TRBJ1-1; v_call: TRBV28
cdr3_aa: ATSVAGSGNEQF; j_call: TRBJ2-1; v_call: TRBV15
cdr3_aa: ARSLVGQGAFSNQPQH; j_call: TRBJ1-5; v_call: TRBV7-5
cdr3_aa: SVELESGYGYT; j_call: TRBJ1-2; v_call: TRBV29-1
cdr3_aa: ASSLAGGRHEQY; j_call: TRBJ2-7; v_call: TRBV11-2
cdr3_aa: ASSYGTGEAF; j_call: TRBJ1-1; v_call: TRBV7-9
cdr3_aa: ASSLSSGSSYEQY; j_call: TRBJ2-7; v_call: TRBV7-6
cdr3_aa: ATRTGVTGELF; j_call: TRBJ2-2; v_call: TRBV24-1
cdr3_aa: ASSYQGHNSPLH; j_call: TRBJ1-6; v_call: TRBV6-6
cdr3_aa: ASSPGTFKATDTQY; j_call: TRBJ2-3; v_call: TRBV19
cdr3_aa: ASGPTGERGEETQY; j_call: TRBJ2-5; v_call: TRBV27
cdr3_aa: ASSLGGGANYGYT; j_call: TRBJ1-2; v_call: TRBV28
cdr3_aa: ASSQGTASGTQY; j_call: TRBJ2-5; v_call: TRBV11-1
cdr3_aa: ASSPQYRATSSYNEQF; j_call: TRBJ2-1; v_call: TRBV18
cdr3_aa: ASSVGRGSSGRAGDNEQF; j_call: TRBJ2-1; v_call: TRBV5-1
cdr3_aa: ASFPLAGTGGEQF; j_call: TRBJ2-1; v_call: TRBV28
cdr3_aa: ATSEHRGSPLH; j_call: TRBJ1-6; v_call: TRBV15
cdr3_aa: ASSLGETMGTQY; j_call: TRBJ2-5; v_call: TRBV7-6
cdr3_aa: ASSLTSLGFGTQY; j_call: TRBJ2-5; v_call: TRBV7-3